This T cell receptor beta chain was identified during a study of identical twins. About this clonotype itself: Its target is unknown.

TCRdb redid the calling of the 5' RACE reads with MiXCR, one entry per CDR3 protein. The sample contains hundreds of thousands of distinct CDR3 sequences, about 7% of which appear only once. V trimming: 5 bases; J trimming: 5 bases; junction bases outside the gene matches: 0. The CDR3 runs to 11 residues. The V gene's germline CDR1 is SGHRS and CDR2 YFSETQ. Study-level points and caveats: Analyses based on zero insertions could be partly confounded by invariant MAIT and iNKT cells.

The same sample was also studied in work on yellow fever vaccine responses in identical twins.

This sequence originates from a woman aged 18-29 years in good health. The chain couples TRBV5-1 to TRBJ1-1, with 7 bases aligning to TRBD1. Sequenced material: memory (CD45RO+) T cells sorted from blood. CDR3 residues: CASRQGTEAFF. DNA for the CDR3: TGCGCCAGCAGACAGGGGACTGAAGCTTTCTTT.